The subject of this entry is one T cell receptor beta chain. What it binds is unknown. This sample was taken from a study of CD8+ T cells in alopecia areata. Study observations and caveats: A great number of expanded lesional clones endured in scalp and blood during tofacitinib.

Treatment: oral pan-JAK inhibitor, 5-10 mg twice daily. Germline CDR1 and CDR2: GTSNPN and SVGIG (reference sequence). The V end was cut by 1 base, the J end by 7 bases, with 11 bases between. The CDR3 contains 13 residues. RNA extraction and reverse transcription yielded cDNA as sequencing template. Assay: immunoSEQ multiplex PCR; the TCRdb copy retains only in-frame clones and omits some. Among about 210,000 clones listed, about three fifths were seen once. The genes are TRBV30 and TRBJ1-5; D unresolved. The TCR originated in a human donor with alopecia areata. This material consisted of CD4+ T cells sorted from blood, taken at week 4, from a patient treated with tofacitinib. The CDR3 sequence: CAWSGEGHQPQHF. Here the CDR3 DNA reads TGTGCCTGGAGTGGTGAGGGCCACCAGCCCCAGCATTTT.